What follows are 30 T cell receptor beta chains derived from one specimen sequenced in a study of Graves' ophthalmopathy and Graves' hyperthyroidism. Amplified material comprised TCR beta CDR3 regions derived from RNA transcripts. The first-round RT-PCR employed HTBI primers together with the Qiagen OneStep RT-PCR kit. A multiplex PCR was then performed as the second round. Each CDR3 protein is one row after TCRdb ran MiXCR on the multiplex PCR reads. The sample records over a million distinct CDR3 sequences, less than 45% being singletons. The material sequenced was peripheral blood or thyroid tissue (not recorded which). The receptors derive from an adult man with Graves' hyperthyroidism.

The V call is TRBV20-1, the J call TRBJ1-3, with TRBD1 matching 7 bases. The CDR3 has 13 amino acids. Germline CDR1 DFQATT, CDR2 SNEGSKA (reference sequence). CDR3 DNA: TGCAGCGTTGAGAACAGGGGTTGGAACACCATATATTTT. The encoded protein is CSVENRGWNTIYF.

This chain connects TRBV11-2 to TRBJ2-7; 9 bases agree with TRBD2. The CDR3 has 18 residues. The V and J ends lost 3 bases and 2 bases, in that order; junction bases with no gene match: 14. Per germline, CDR1 SGHAT and CDR2 FQNNGV. CDR3 loop: CASSLEGREGLMAYEQYF. CDR3 nucleotides: TGTGCCAGCAGCTTGGAGGGGCGGGAGGGCCTAATGGCCTACGAGCAGTACTTC. Filled out from reference TRBV11-2 and TRBJ2-7, the complete variable domain reads EAGVAQSPRYKIIEKRQSVAFWCNPISGHATLYWYQQILGQGPKLLIQFQNNGVVDDSQLPKDRFSAERLKGVDSTLKIQPAKLEDSAVYLCASSLEGREGLMAYEQYFGPGTRLTVT.

The table lists this clonotype with many counts. This chain uses TRBV10-2 with TRBJ1-5; D is unclear. Looked up from germline, CDR1 is WSHSY and CDR2 is SAAADI. V lost 2 bases, J lost 1 base, and 6 bases lay in between. The CDR3 loop spans 14 amino acids. DNA for the CDR3: TGCGCCAGCAGTGAGAGACTGAGCAATCAGCCCCAGCATTTT. It translates to CASSERLSNQPQHF.

The J gene is TRBJ1-4, the V gene TRBV9; the D is unclear. CDR1 is SGDLS, CDR2 YYNGEE, per germline. V was clipped by 0 bases and J by 2 bases, with 5 bases between them. CDR3 length equals 14 residues. The CDR3 here is CASSVDPTNEKLFF. Written as DNA, the CDR3 is TGTGCCAGCAGCGTAGACCCCACTAATGAAAAACTGTTTTTT. Based on the CDR3 plus reference TRBV9 and TRBJ1-4, the full variable domain is DSGVTQTPKHLITATGQRVTLRCSPRSGDLSVYWYQQSLDQGLQFLIQYYNGEERAKGNILERFSAQQFPDLHSELNLSSLELGDSALYFCASSVDPTNEKLFFGSGTQLSVL.

The genes are TRBV4-3 and TRBJ1-4, with 7 bases fitting TRBD1. The germline CDR1 and CDR2 sequences are LGHNA and YSLEER. Trimming at V came to 2 bases and at J to 7 bases, leaving 7 bases not matched to a gene. CDR3 length: 15 amino acids. The CDR3 spells CASSQSRGIGEKLFF. For the CDR3, the DNA is TGCGCCAGCAGCCAAAGCAGGGGGATCGGTGAAAAACTGTTTTTT.

This clonotype came up once. This sequence joins TRBV10-3 and TRBJ2-2; possible D gene TRBD2, 7 bases. The V gene lost 3 bases and the J gene lost 4 bases, with 12 bases spanning the gap. The CDR3 length is 15 residues. Germline assignment: CDR1 ENHRY and CDR2 SYGVKD. CDR3 amino acids: CAISEGGGVTGELFF. The DNA of the CDR3 is TGTGCCATCAGTGAAGGAGGGGGGGTCACCGGGGAGCTGTTTTTT.

The chain couples TRBV10-3 to TRBJ2-5, with TRBD2 matching 12 bases. The V and J ends lost 6 bases and 3 bases, in that order; junction bases with no gene match: 2. Germline values: CDR1 ENHRY, CDR2 SYGVKD. The CDR3 sequence is 14 residues long. The chain's CDR3 is CAIRRLAGEETQYF. CDR3 nucleotide sequence: TGTGCCATCAGGAGACTAGCGGGAGAAGAGACCCAGTACTTC.

This clonotype was detected ten times or more. The chain recombines TRBV5-1 with TRBJ1-6; D gene uncertain. Trimming removed 5 bases from V and 7 bases from J, with 13 bases in between. The CDR3 spans 14 residues. Germline V gives CDR1 SGHRS, CDR2 YFSETQ. The CDR3 coding sequence is TGCGCCAGCAGTGAGGTGGGCGTGAATTCACCCCTCCACTTT. Translation: CASSEVGVNSPLHF.

This clonotype was counted ten times or more. The rearrangement links TRBV15 to TRBJ1-1; D is possibly TRBD1 (5 bases). Germline CDR1 is LNHNV and CDR2 is YYDKDF (reference sequence). The V end was cut by 0 bases, the J end by 1 base, with 9 bases between. This CDR3 is built from 15 residues. CDR3 bases: TGTGCCACCAGCAGAGATTGGCAGGGGAACACTGAAGCTTTCTTT. It yields the protein CATSRDWQGNTEAFF.

In this sample, this clonotype turned up many times. The rearrangement joins TRBV7-8 to TRBJ1-6; no firm D call. This CDR3 has 13 amino acids. Trimming left V 0 bases short and J 10 bases short, with 7 bases between. In germline, CDR1 is SGHVS, CDR2 FQNEAQ. The CDR3 DNA follows: TGTGCCAGCAGCTTAGCCTTCGCCTCACCCCTCCACTTT. It codes for CASSLAFASPLHF. The whole variable domain, remainder taken from reference TRBV7-8 and TRBJ1-6, is GAGVSQSPRYKVAKRGQDVALRCDPISGHVSLFWYQQALGQGPEFLTYFQNEAQLDKSGLPSDRFFAERPEGSVSTLKIQRTQQEDSAVYLCASSLAFASPLHFGNGTRLTVT.

This clonotype has at least ten counts. This sequence joins TRBV20-1 and TRBJ2-2, with a possible D match to TRBD1 (5 bases). V was shortened by 5 bases and J by 6 bases, with 22 bases between the two germline ends. Germline CDR1 reads DFQATT; CDR2 reads SNEGSKA (reference sequence). The CDR3 totals 16 residues. The CDR3 DNA sequence: TGCAGTGCTCGAAGGGCAGGGCAAACAGTATCCGGGGAGCTGTTTTTT. Translated: CSARRAGQTVSGELFF.

The rearrangement uses TRBV19 and TRBJ2-6; D unresolved. The germline CDR1 and CDR2 sequences are LNHDA and SQIVND (reference sequence). Trimming stripped 5 bases from V and 5 bases from J, with 7 bases between. This CDR3 comprises 13 residues. The CDR3 loop is CASSSDWANVLTF. The CDR3 nucleotides are TGTGCCAGTAGTTCTGACTGGGCCAACGTCCTGACTTTC.

This clonotype was seen a few times. For the CDR3, the DNA is TGTGCCAGCACCCATACGCGGACAGCTAATGTCTATGGCTACACCTTC. Translating gives CASTHTRTANVYGYTF. V usage is TRBV27 and J usage is TRBJ1-2; D may be TRBD1 (6 bases). The V end lost 7 bases, the J end lost 4 bases, and 22 bases lay between the germline ends. Per germline, CDR1 MNHEY and CDR2 SMNVEV (reference sequence). This CDR3 contains 16 residues.

This clonotype was observed many times. The chain has TRBV10-3 and TRBJ1-4; D ambiguous. CDR3 size: 13 residues. The germline V gene encodes CDR1 ENHRY and CDR2 SYGVKD. The V end was cut by 6 bases, the J end by 7 bases, with 12 bases between. The CDR3 spells CAIRQGRGEKLFF. The CDR3 DNA is TGTGCCATCAGACAAGGTCGAGGTGAAAAACTGTTTTTT.

CDR3 residues: CATPGTRQTNTGGKSGANVLTF. The CDR3, as DNA: TGTGCCACCCCCGGGACTCGACAGACTAACACCGGGGGGAAGTCCGGGGCCAACGTCCTGACTTTC. This chain connects TRBV7-2 to TRBJ2-6; TRBD2 matches at 7 bases. J lost 4 bases, V lost 10 bases, and 31 bases had no gene match. Germline lookup yields CDR1 SGHTA and CDR2 FQGNSA. The CDR3 totals 22 residues.

This sequence joins TRBV4-3 and TRBJ2-7; the D is unclear. The V and J ends lost 0 bases and 3 bases respectively, with 9 bases between them. CDR1 LGHNA and CDR2 YSLEER come from the germline V gene. This CDR3 spans 14 amino acids. CDR3 in DNA: TGCGCCAGCAGCCAAGATTCCTGGGGCTACGAGCAGTACTTC. Translation gives CASSQDSWGYEQYF.

Ten or more counts support this clonotype. The chain uses TRBV19 and TRBJ1-1, with D possibly matching TRBD1 (5 bases). The CDR3 extends over 15 amino acids. Trimming removed 2 bases from V and 3 bases from J, with 13 bases in between. Germline CDR1 is LNHDA and CDR2 is SQIVND (reference sequence). Here the CDR3 reads CASSITDIGDTEAFF. CDR3 sequence (DNA): TGTGCCAGTAGTATAACGGACATTGGGGACACTGAAGCTTTCTTT.

The chain carries TRBV10-2 and TRBJ2-7; 9 bases map to TRBD2. Germline assignment: CDR1 WSHSY and CDR2 SAAADI. The V and J ends lost 0 bases and 4 bases, in that order; junction bases with no gene match: 13. The CDR3 spans 18 residues. This CDR3 reads CASSESGFGGGAGYEQYF. CDR3 bases: TGCGCCAGCAGTGAGTCTGGATTCGGCGGGGGGGCCGGGTACGAGCAGTACTTC.

This clonotype has ten or more counts. The V and J genes are TRBV30 and TRBJ1-2, with a possible D match to TRBD1 (6 bases). The CDR3 sequence is 13 residues long. Germline V CDR1 and CDR2: GTSNPN, SVGIG (reference sequence). Trimming cost V 2 bases and J 3 bases, with 10 bases left between them. The CDR3 region is CAWSRGTDYGYTF. CDR3 bases: TGTGCCTGGAGTAGGGGGACCGACTATGGCTACACCTTC.

The chain links TRBV11-2 to TRBJ1-4, with D possibly being TRBD1 (5 bases). Germline lookup yields CDR1 SGHAT and CDR2 FQNNGV. V was pared by 5 bases and J by 3 bases, with 13 bases between. The CDR3 runs to 15 residues. This CDR3 is CASSQVLGANEKLFF. As DNA, the CDR3 is TGTGCCAGCAGCCAAGTCTTGGGGGCTAATGAAAAACTGTTTTTT. Supplemented by reference TRBV11-2 and TRBJ1-4, the full variable domain reads EAGVAQSPRYKIIEKRQSVAFWCNPISGHATLYWYQQILGQGPKLLIQFQNNGVVDDSQLPKDRFSAERLKGVDSTLKIQPAKLEDSAVYLCASSQVLGANEKLFFGSGTQLSVL.

This clonotype was counted many times. The V gene is TRBV11-2, the J gene TRBJ1-5, with TRBD1 as a possible D gene (5 bases). Per the germline V gene, CDR1 is SGHAT and CDR2 is FQNNGV. V lost 0 bases to trimming and J lost 1 base, with 7 bases between them. The length of the CDR3 is 15 residues. CDR3 in DNA: TGTGCCAGCAGCTTAGATGCAGGGAGCAATCAGCCCCAGCATTTT. This sequence encodes CASSLDAGSNQPQHF.

This clonotype was detected only a few times. The V call is TRBV2, the J call TRBJ2-7; either TRBD1 or TRBD2 may supply D (5 bases each). The J call is in doubt because the DNA end fits TRBJ2-1 better. In germline, CDR1 is SNHLY, CDR2 FYNNEI. The CDR3 consists of 15 residues. DNA of the CDR3: TGTGCCAGCAGTGAAGTATCAGGGAGCTACAATGAGCAGTTCTTC. Translated, it gives CASSEVSGSYNEQFF.

The CDR3 is CASREFQGARSEAFF. The CDR3 DNA sequence: TGTGCCAGCAGGGAGTTTCAGGGGGCGCGTTCTGAAGCTTTCTTT. The chain employs TRBV25-1 and TRBJ1-1; 8 bases agree with TRBD1. CDR1 is MGHDK, CDR2 SYGVNS, per germline. The CDR3 has 15 amino acids. After removal of 6 bases from V and 6 bases from J, the junction contained 12 bases not matched to a gene.

This clonotype came up many times. CDR3 amino acids: CATQREYQETQYF. The CDR3 DNA reads TGTGCCACCCAGAGGGAGTACCAAGAGACCCAGTACTTC. This chain links TRBV15 with TRBJ2-5; a weak D match, TRBD2 (5 bases). Deletions cut 8 bases from V and 0 bases from J, with 10 bases between. The CDR3 runs 13 residues. Germline assignment: CDR1 LNHNV and CDR2 YYDKDF (reference sequence).

V and J are TRBV7-7 and TRBJ2-7; a weak D match, TRBD1 (6 bases). V was trimmed by 5 bases and J by 0 bases, leaving 17 bases between them. The CDR3 is made up of 16 amino acids. CDR1 and CDR2 from the germline V gene are SSHAT and FNYEAQ (reference sequence). DNA for the CDR3: TGTGCCAGCAGCCCTACCGATAACAGGGACTCCTACGAGCAGTACTTC. Translated, it gives CASSPTDNRDSYEQYF.

V is TRBV20-1 and J is TRBJ1-5; 8 bases fit TRBD1. Trimming took 6 bases from V and 6 from J; bases not matched to a gene: 16. Germline assignment: CDR1 DFQATT and CDR2 SNEGSKA (reference sequence). This CDR3 has 16 residues. The CDR3 loop reads CSAKEPNRGVFQPQHF. In nucleotides, the CDR3 is TGCAGTGCAAAGGAACCCAACAGGGGGGTGTTTCAGCCCCAGCATTTT.

The chain combines TRBV6-6 with TRBJ2-3; TRBD1 matches 8 bases. Germline V CDR1 and CDR2: MNHNY, SVGAGI (reference sequence). CDR3 length: 15 residues. V was pared by 5 bases and J by 2 bases, with 6 bases of the junction left unmatched. CDR3 DNA sequence: TGTGCCAGCAGTCCTCGGACAGGGATCACAGATACGCAGTATTTT. Translating gives CASSPRTGITDTQYF.

This clonotype was detected a few times. The chain couples TRBV9 to TRBJ2-2, with D possibly being TRBD2 (5 bases). CDR1 and CDR2 (germline): SGDLS, YYNGEE. The CDR3 loop spans 16 amino acids. The V end was cut by 1 base, the J end by 5 bases, with 15 bases between. The CDR3 DNA follows: TGTGCCAGCAGCGTACGAACCGGGGTGGCGACCGGGGAGCTGTTTTTT. Its protein is CASSVRTGVATGELFF.

J is TRBJ1-2 and V is TRBV2; maybe TRBD1 (6 bases). The germline V gene encodes CDR1 SNHLY and CDR2 FYNNEI. This CDR3 spans 14 amino acids. The V end lost 6 bases, the J end lost 4 bases, and 15 bases lay between the germline ends. As DNA, the CDR3 is TGTGCCAGCAGCCAAGGGGGGCTTGGCTATGGCTACACCTTC. It yields the protein CASSQGGLGYGYTF.

This clonotype was recorded many times. The chain has TRBV12-3 or TRBV12-4 and TRBJ1-5; D uncertain. The CDR3 length is 14 residues. Trimming took off 5 bases at V and 0 bases at J, with 8 bases between the two ends. CDR3 in amino acids: CASSHGFSNQPQHF. The DNA of the CDR3 is TGTGCCAGCAGTCATGGATTTAGCAATCAGCCCCAGCATTTT.